This section outlines one T cell receptor beta chain sequence together with its context. No antigen is known for it. Base qualities are not provided; no much larger clone lies one nucleotide away. The entry originates in a study of OX40 agonist ivuxolimab in advanced cancers. Turning to the overall study: Ivuxolimab was a fully human IgG2 agonistic monoclonal antibody targeting the costimulatory receptor OX40 (CD134). The point of sequencing TCRbeta in the periphery was to test whether ivuxolimab changed TCR sequence diversity and drove clonal T-cell expansion. Three dose-escalation patients achieved partial responses, one with hepatocellular carcinoma and two with cutaneous melanoma. The dose-escalation cohort was over 70% male with a mean age of approximately 59 years, ranging from 23 to 79. Of the approximately 50 patients in dose escalation, some 20 had hepatocellular carcinoma, some 15 had melanoma, 9 had renal cell carcinoma and 9 had head and neck cancer. Intravenous ivuxolimab was administered to patients every 2 weeks at six dose levels: 0.01, 0.1, 0.3, 1.5, 3 and 10 mg/kg. Prior anti-PD-1, anti-PD-L1 or anti-CTLA-4 therapy was permitted, and checkpoint inhibitors had been received by about 36% of dose-escalation patients. The paper covers the monotherapy dose-escalation part of the phase I ivuxolimab trial, which included N of about 50 patients. What the research found in general, with its limitations: Partial responders in the 0.1-3.0 mg/kg groups had among the lowest normalized peripheral clonal expansion, especially among CD8+ T cells. After ivuxolimab, expanded clones were on average more numerous among CD8+ T cells than among CD4+ T cells. Which antigens the clonally expanded peripheral T cells were specific for was not determined. At doses from 0.1 to 3.0 mg/kg, clonal expansion was seen in both CD4+ and CD8+ blood T cells between baseline and week 6. Low levels of normalized T-cell clonal expansion were also seen in some patients who did not respond.

Genomic DNA was extracted from sorted cells for sequencing of the TCRbeta CDR3 region. The immunoSEQ Assay was used for sequencing of TCRbeta CDR3 regions. As stored in TCRdb, this immuneACCESS dataset retains in-frame rearrangements with V and J assigned. A fraction of the clones does not appear; measured against another copy, unresolved V genes explain less than half of the discrepancy, and the remainder lacks a known reason. Across this sample there are 77,000 or so clones, with about 90% seen only once. 11% of the sample lies in the top ten. Patients with a history of autoimmune disease or receiving systemic immunosuppression were excluded from the trial. Peripheral blood for TCR sequencing was collected from all dose cohorts at baseline, on cycle 4 day 1, and on cycle 7 day 1. The samples were taken from a phase I, first-in-human, multicenter, open-label dose-escalation trial of ivuxolimab. Adults with locally advanced or metastatic head and neck squamous cell, hepatocellular, melanoma or renal cell carcinoma were enrolled in the trial. Before TCR sequencing, CD4+ T cells and CD8+ T cells were sorted from peripheral blood as separate populations.

The receptor's source is an adult with an advanced solid tumor such as melanoma, head and neck, liver or kidney cancer. Source: CD4+ or CD8+ T cells sorted from blood, taken in a trial of the OX40 agonist ivuxolimab.

The nucleotides are TGTGCCAGCAGCTTACCCAGTCTGGTAGCCGGGGAGCTGTTTTTT. Translated, this gives CASSLPSLVAGELFF. Recombination linked TRBV7-9 to TRBJ2-2; the D segment cannot be called with confidence. Based on the germline V gene (reference sequence), the CDR1 and CDR2 sequences are SEHNR and FQNEAQ. The junction shows trimming of 2 bases on V and 6 bases on J, plus 13 bases between the germline ends. Its CDR3 holds 15 amino acids, cysteine through phenylalanine. Only the CDR3 portion is preserved as DNA: 45 bases, with reading frame beginning at the first base.